What follows is one T cell receptor (beta chain) and its context. No antigen is known for it. This record belongs to a study of cytomegalovirus exposure and HLA in healthy donors. The study, taken as a whole, reports: Both high specificity and high sensitivity reportedly marked the classifier's diagnosis of cytomegalovirus status.

PCR involved 60 Vbeta and 13 Jbeta primers. Data came from immunoSEQ multiplex PCR; TCRdb stores just in-frame clones and leaves some out. The sample has over 150,000 clones, roughly four fifths seen once; the top ten hold 2.9%. Germline V gene lookup returns CDR1 LNHDA and CDR2 SQIVND (reference sequence). The CDR3 spans 14 residues. J lost 5 bases, V lost 5 bases, and 4 bases had no gene match. J is TRBJ2-1 and V is TRBV19; 9 nucleotides align to TRBD2. The clonotype was recovered from a male donor in good health and CMV-seronegative. The sample consisted of PBMCs. The CDR3: CASSRLAAHNEQFF. DNA for the CDR3: TGTGCCAGTAGTCGACTAGCGGCACACAATGAGCAGTTCTTC.